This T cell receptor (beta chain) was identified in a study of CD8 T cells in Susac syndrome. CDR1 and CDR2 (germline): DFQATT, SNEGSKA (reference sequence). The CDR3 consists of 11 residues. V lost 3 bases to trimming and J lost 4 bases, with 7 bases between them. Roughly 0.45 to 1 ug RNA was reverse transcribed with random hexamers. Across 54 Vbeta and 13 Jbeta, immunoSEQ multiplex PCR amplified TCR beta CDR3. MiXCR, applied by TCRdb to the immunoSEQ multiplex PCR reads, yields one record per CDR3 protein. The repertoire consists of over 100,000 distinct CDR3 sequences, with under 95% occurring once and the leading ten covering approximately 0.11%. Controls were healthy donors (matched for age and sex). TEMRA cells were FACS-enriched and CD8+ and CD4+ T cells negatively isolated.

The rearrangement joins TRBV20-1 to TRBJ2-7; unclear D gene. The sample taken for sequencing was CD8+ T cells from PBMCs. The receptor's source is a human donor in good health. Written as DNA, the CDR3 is TGCAGTGCTAGTCACTCTTACGAGCAGTACTTC. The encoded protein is CSASHSYEQYF.